Following are 8 T cell receptor beta chains from one sample sequenced in a study of human T cells and chemical hapten exposure. Using its own MiXCR run on the RACE reads, TCRdb lists one record per CDR3 protein. This table has 90,000 or so distinct CDR3 sequences, 6.5% to 10% appearing once. As for time point: pre-sensitization, week 0. The treatment denotes: therapeutic diphenylcyclopropenone sensitization with weekly scalp DPC. Specimen: whole blood, collected in connection with sensitization to the hapten diphenylcyclopropenone (DPC). The receptors were sampled from a man aged 35 to 55 with alopecia areata. Some clones in this sample may be carry-over from other donors' samples.

CDR3 coding DNA: TGTGCCAGCTCACCGACCGGACAGGTGGATGAGCAGTACTTC. Amino acid sequence: CASSPTGQVDEQYF. V usage is TRBV18 and J usage is TRBJ2-7; 7 bases are a match to TRBD1. This CDR3 comprises 14 residues. Trimming at V came to 3 bases and at J to 7 bases, leaving 9 bases not matched to a gene. CDR1 and CDR2 (germline): KGHSH, LQKENI. The whole variable domain, filled in from reference TRBV18 and TRBJ2-7, reads NAGVMQNPRHLVRRRGQEARLRCSPMKGHSHVYWYRQLPEEGLKFMVYLQKENIIDESGMPKERFSAEFPKEGPSILRIQQVVRGDSAAYFCASSPTGQVDEQYFGPGTRLTVT.

The chain has TRBV11-2 and TRBJ2-3, with 8 bases that match TRBD2. This CDR3 contains 18 residues. J was trimmed by 4 bases and V by 0 bases; bases with no gene match: 12. Germline CDR1 and CDR2: SGHAT and FQNNGV. The CDR3 region is CASSLDLLGGAPPDTQYF. CDR3 coding DNA: TGTGCCAGCAGCTTAGATCTCCTCGGGGGGGCTCCTCCAGATACGCAGTATTTT.

This clonotype was detected many times. The chain employs TRBV6-5 and TRBJ1-6; no reliable D call. The V gene's germline CDR1 is MNHEY and CDR2 SVGAGI. This CDR3 is 13 amino acids long. Deletions cut 6 bases from V and 8 bases from J, with 11 bases between. The chain's CDR3 is CASSQRDDSPLHF. The DNA of the CDR3 is TGTGCCAGCAGCCAAAGAGATGATTCACCCCTCCACTTT.

This clonotype was recorded at least ten times. The chain is built from TRBV28 and TRBJ2-7, with D perhaps matching TRBD1 (6 bases). Trimming cost V 5 bases and J 1 base, with 12 bases left between them. The CDR3 length is 14 residues. The germline V gene encodes CDR1 MDHEN and CDR2 SYDVKM. The CDR3 protein is CASSTIQGSYEQYV. The CDR3 region has the DNA TGTGCCAGCAGTACAATACAGGGTTCCTACGAGCAGTACGTC.

This clonotype was counted ten times or more. The chain carries TRBV20-1 and TRBJ2-5; no definite D call. The CDR3 loop spans 12 amino acids. Looked up from germline, CDR1 is DFQATT and CDR2 is SNEGSKA (reference sequence). The V end was cut by 1 base, the J end by 6 bases, with 9 bases between. Here the CDR3 reads CSARVSAKTQYF. The CDR3 DNA follows: TGCAGTGCTAGAGTATCGGCTAAGACCCAGTACTTC.

The rearrangement links TRBV6-5 to TRBJ2-5; D not resolved. With 5 bases removed from V and 5 bases from J, the gap between germline ends came to 6 bases. Germline V lookup: CDR1 MNHEY, CDR2 SVGAGI. The CDR3 sequence is 11 residues long. CDR3: CASSPHETQYF. The CDR3 bases are TGTGCCAGCAGTCCCCATGAGACCCAGTACTTC.

This clonotype was seen repeatedly, ten times or more. The V call is TRBV6-5, the J call TRBJ1-5; 8 nucleotides agree with TRBD1. CDR3 length: 12 residues. V shed 8 bases and J 4 bases; nucleotides not matched to a gene: 1. The germline CDR1 and CDR2 sequences are MNHEY and SVGAGI. The CDR3 spells CASRTGNQPQHF. The CDR3 DNA follows: TGTGCCAGCCGGACAGGGAATCAGCCCCAGCATTTT.

This clonotype came up a few times. The rearrangement links TRBV29-1 to TRBJ1-2, with TRBD1 identical over 7 bases. Per the germline V gene, CDR1 is SQVTM and CDR2 is ANQGSEA. This CDR3 spans 12 amino acids. Trimming removed 5 bases from V and 8 bases from J; junction bases left unmatched: 8. The CDR3: CSVPDREGGYTF. Here the CDR3 DNA reads TGCAGCGTTCCCGACAGGGAGGGCGGCTACACCTTC.